The rows below give T cell receptor beta chains drawn from one sample of a study of blood T cell repertoires in COVID-19. Produced via immunoSEQ multiplex PCR; TCRdb's table is partial and in-frame only. The sample yields tens of thousands of clones, around four fifths seen once. The sequenced sample was peripheral blood. The receptors come from a man aged 55 to 70 with active COVID-19. Each CDR3 is given with its conserved first and last residue. The order of the fields is clone size, J gene, V gene, D gene, CDR3 length, CDR3 protein, CDR3 DNA. D genes are given only for firm matches. The listing skips clone size in some rows; elsewhere it reads once, few, many or a size class.

once | TRBJ2-1 | TRBV28 | TRBD2 | 16 | CASSTRTSGRYHEQFF | TGTGCCAGCAGTACCCGGACTAGCGGGAGATACCATGAGCAGTTCTTC
once | TRBJ2-7 | TRBV6-1 | - | 14 | CASSEDVRSYEQYF | TGTGCCAGCAGTGAAGATGTCAGATCCTACGAGCAGTACTTC
- | TRBJ2-3 | TRBV7-8 | - | 15 | CASSLDERSTDTQYF | TGTGCCAGCAGCTTAGATGAGCGATCCACAGATACGCAGTATTTT
- | TRBJ2-3 | TRBV5-8 | TRBD2 | 15 | CASSRLADLTDTQYF | TGTGCCAGCAGCAGACTAGCGGACCTCACAGATACGCAGTATTTT
- | TRBJ1-2 | TRBV5-5 | TRBD1 | 14 | CASSRGQGNYGYTF | TGTGCCAGCAGCCGAGGACAGGGAAACTATGGCTACACCTTC
- | TRBJ1-1 | TRBV7-9 | - | 14 | CASSLNQGNTEAFF | TGTGCCAGCAGCTTAAATCAGGGTAACACTGAAGCTTTCTTT
few | TRBJ1-1 | TRBV5-1 | TRBD1 | 17 | CASSVGDRGISNTEAFF | TGCGCCAGCAGCGTAGGGGACAGGGGGATATCGAACACTGAAGCTTTCTTT
- | TRBJ2-1 | TRBV19 | - | 15 | CASSIDIASYNEQFF | TGTGCCAGTAGTATAGACATAGCGTCCTACAATGAGCAGTTCTTC
- | TRBJ1-2 | TRBV11-3 | - | 11 | CASSLDGLPTF | TGTGCCAGCAGCTTAGATGGCTTACCCACCTTC
- | TRBJ1-1 | TRBV3-1/TRBV3-2 | - | 18 | CASSQVLTGSFRNTEAFF | TGTGCCAGCAGCCAAGTGCTAACAGGGAGTTTTAGAAACACTGAAGCTTTCTTT
- | TRBJ1-5 | TRBV6-5 | TRBD1 | 15 | CASSRQGLSNQPQHF | TGTGCCAGCAGTCGACAGGGGTTGAGCAATCAGCCCCAGCATTTT
once | TRBJ2-1 | TRBV7-2 | - | 13 | CASSLGLINEQFF | TGTGCCAGCAGCTTGGGACTTATAAATGAGCAGTTCTTC
- | TRBJ2-7 | TRBV9 | TRBD1 | 15 | CASSASGTGGAEQYF | TGTGCCAGCAGCGCCTCCGGGACAGGGGGCGCCGAGCAGTACTTC
- | TRBJ1-4 | TRBV5-5 | TRBD1 | 14 | CASSLDRGGEKLFF | TGTGCCAGCAGCTTGGACAGGGGGGGTGAAAAACTGTTTTTT
- | TRBJ2-7 | TRBV4-1 | - | 11 | CASSQGNEQYF | TGCGCCAGCAGCCAAGGTAACGAGCAGTACTTC
- | TRBJ2-1 | TRBV5-1 | TRBD1 | 15 | CASNPGDRTTNEQFF | TGCGCCAGCAATCCCGGGGACAGAACTACCAATGAGCAGTTCTTC
- | TRBJ2-3 | TRBV7-9 | TRBD1 | 17 | CASSSTPGQTSTDTQYF | TGTGCCAGCAGCTCAACCCCGGGACAGACTAGCACAGATACGCAGTATTTT
few | TRBJ1-4 | TRBV3-1/TRBV3-2 | - | 17 | CASSPRQEGIANEKLFF | TGTGCCAGCAGCCCGAGACAGGAAGGGATAGCTAATGAAAAACTGTTTTTT
few | TRBJ1-4 | TRBV18 | - | 14 | CASSPGATNEKLFF | TGTGCCAGCTCACCAGGGGCTACTAATGAAAAACTGTTTTTT
- | TRBJ2-5 | TRBV7-2 | - | 14 | CASSLFRVGETQYF | TGTGCCAGCAGCTTGTTCAGGGTCGGGGAGACCCAGTACTTC
- | TRBJ1-6 | TRBV19 | - | 16 | CASNPTPGHYNSPLHF | TGTGCCAGTAACCCTACTCCGGGACATTATAATTCACCCCTCCACTTT
- | TRBJ2-1 | TRBV6-4 | TRBD2 | 15 | CASSAWTSGRYEQFF | TGTGCCAGCAGTGCCTGGACTAGCGGGAGGTATGAGCAGTTCTTC
- | TRBJ1-6 | TRBV3-1/TRBV3-2 | - | 15 | CASSLWEADNSPLHF | TGTGCCAGCAGCCTCTGGGAGGCTGACAATTCACCCCTCCACTTT
- | TRBJ2-5 | TRBV7-3 | - | 13 | CASTSTTQETQYF | TGTGCCAGCACCTCCACTACCCAAGAGACCCAGTACTTC
- | TRBJ1-2 | TRBV4-1 | TRBD1 | 16 | CASSLSRTGDFYGYTF | TGCGCCAGCAGCCTTAGCCGGACAGGGGACTTTTATGGCTACACCTTC
- | TRBJ1-2 | TRBV7-8 | - | 14 | CASSRSTDPRGYTF | TGTGCCAGCAGTCGGTCGACTGACCCCCGGGGCTACACCTTC
- | TRBJ1-5 | TRBV27 | - | 13 | CASSAAPRQPQHF | TGTGCCAGCAGTGCGGCCCCCCGGCAGCCCCAGCATTTT
once | TRBJ2-7 | TRBV7-8 | TRBD1 | 15 | CASSLGQGINHEQYF | TGTGCCAGCAGCTTAGGACAGGGGATAAACCACGAGCAGTACTTC
- | TRBJ1-5 | TRBV9 | - | 15 | CASSGRGSGNQPQHF | TGTGCCAGCAGCGGGAGGGGTTCGGGCAATCAGCCCCAGCATTTT
- | TRBJ2-3 | TRBV5-1 | - | 16 | CASSLGLVGSTDTQYF | TGCGCCAGCAGCTTGGGACTAGTGGGTAGCACAGATACGCAGTATTTT
few | TRBJ2-7 | TRBV2 | - | 14 | CASSLWTGDYEQYF | TGTGCCAGCAGTCTATGGACGGGGGACTACGAGCAGTACTTC
- | TRBJ2-7 | TRBV4-2 | TRBD1 | 17 | CASSQVGNRGRTYEQYF | TGTGCCAGCAGCCAAGTCGGCAACAGGGGAAGGACCTACGAGCAGTACTTC
- | TRBJ2-2 | TRBV24-1 | - | 18 | CATSDLIGDTLNTGELFF | TGTGCCACCAGTGATTTGATCGGGGACACCCTGAACACCGGGGAGCTGTTTTTT
- | TRBJ1-1 | TRBV18 | - | 13 | CASSPQAGTEAFF | TGTGCCAGCTCACCGCAGGCGGGTACTGAAGCTTTCTTT
- | TRBJ2-3 | TRBV7-9 | TRBD2 | 17 | CASSLAIAGARTDTQYF | TGTGCCAGCAGCTTAGCTATAGCGGGAGCCCGCACAGATACGCAGTATTTT
- | TRBJ1-1 | TRBV18 | - | 15 | CASSFGGGTITEAFF | TGTGCCAGCTCCTTCGGGGGGGGTACGATCACTGAAGCTTTCTTT
- | TRBJ1-1 | TRBV19 | TRBD1 | 14 | CASSPRQGGTEAFF | TGTGCCAGTAGTCCGCGACAGGGGGGGACTGAAGCTTTCTTT
- | TRBJ2-2 | TRBV27 | - | 12 | CASSFYPGELFF | TGTGCCAGCAGTTTTTATCCCGGGGAGCTGTTTTTT
- | TRBJ2-6 | TRBV29-1 | - | 17 | CSVDEGTFEAGANVLTF | TGCAGCGTTGATGAAGGGACATTTGAAGCTGGGGCCAACGTCCTGACTTTC
- | TRBJ2-5 | TRBV4-2 | - | 12 | CASGGEGRTQYF | TGTGCCAGCGGAGGAGAGGGAAGGACCCAGTACTTC
- | TRBJ2-1 | TRBV13 | TRBD2 | 13 | CASSLLAGAEQFF | TGTGCCAGCAGCCTACTAGCGGGGGCAGAGCAGTTCTTC
few | TRBJ2-3 | TRBV12-5 | - | 16 | CASGLGTTSSTDTQYF | TGTGCTAGTGGTTTGGGGACTACCTCTAGCACAGATACGCAGTATTTT
- | TRBJ2-5 | TRBV6-6 | TRBD1 | 14 | CASTFLQGLETQYF | TGTGCCAGCACTTTCTTACAGGGGTTGGAGACCCAGTACTTC
- | TRBJ2-2 | TRBV25-1 | - | 12 | CASSVRTGELFF | TGTGCCAGCAGTGTGAGAACCGGGGAGCTGTTTTTT